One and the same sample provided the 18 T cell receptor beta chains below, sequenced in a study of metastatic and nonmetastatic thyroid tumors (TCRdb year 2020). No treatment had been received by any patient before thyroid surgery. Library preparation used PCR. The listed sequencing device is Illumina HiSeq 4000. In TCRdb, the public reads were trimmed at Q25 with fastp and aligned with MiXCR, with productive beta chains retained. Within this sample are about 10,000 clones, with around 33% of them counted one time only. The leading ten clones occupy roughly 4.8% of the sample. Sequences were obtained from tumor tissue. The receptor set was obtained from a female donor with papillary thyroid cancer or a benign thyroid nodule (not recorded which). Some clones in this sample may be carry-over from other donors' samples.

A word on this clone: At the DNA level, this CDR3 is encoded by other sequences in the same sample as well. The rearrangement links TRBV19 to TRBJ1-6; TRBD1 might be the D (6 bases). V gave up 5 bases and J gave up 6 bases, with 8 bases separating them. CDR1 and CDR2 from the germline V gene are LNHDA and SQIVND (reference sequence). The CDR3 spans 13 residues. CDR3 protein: CASSLRGNSPLHF. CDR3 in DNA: TGTGCCAGTAGTCTCAGGGGTAATTCACCCCTCCACTTT.

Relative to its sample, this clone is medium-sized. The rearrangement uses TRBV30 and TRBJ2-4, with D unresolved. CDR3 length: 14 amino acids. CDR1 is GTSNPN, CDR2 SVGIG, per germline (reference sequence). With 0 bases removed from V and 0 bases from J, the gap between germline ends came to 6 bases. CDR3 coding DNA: TGTGCCTGGAGTGTATCTGGAGCCAAAAACATTCAGTACTTC. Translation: CAWSVSGAKNIQYF.

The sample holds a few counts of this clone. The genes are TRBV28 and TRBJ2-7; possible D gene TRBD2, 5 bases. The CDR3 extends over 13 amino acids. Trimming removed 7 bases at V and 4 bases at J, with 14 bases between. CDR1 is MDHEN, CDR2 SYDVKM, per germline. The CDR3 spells CASTDFGAYEQYF. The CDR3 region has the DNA TGTGCCAGCACGGACTTTGGAGCTTACGAGCAGTACTTC.

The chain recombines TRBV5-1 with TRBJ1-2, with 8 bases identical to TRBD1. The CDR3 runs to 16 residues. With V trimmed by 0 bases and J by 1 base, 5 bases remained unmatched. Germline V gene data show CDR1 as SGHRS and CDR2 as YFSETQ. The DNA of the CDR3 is TGCGCCAGCAGCTTGGCCCAGGGACAGGTTAACTATGGCTACACCTTC. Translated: CASSLAQGQVNYGYTF.

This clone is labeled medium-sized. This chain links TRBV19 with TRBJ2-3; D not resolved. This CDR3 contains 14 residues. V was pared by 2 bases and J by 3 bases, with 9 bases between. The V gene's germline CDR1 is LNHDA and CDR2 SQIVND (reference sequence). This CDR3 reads CASSITGQTDTQYF. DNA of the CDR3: TGTGCCAGTAGTATAACCGGGCAGACAGATACGCAGTATTTT.

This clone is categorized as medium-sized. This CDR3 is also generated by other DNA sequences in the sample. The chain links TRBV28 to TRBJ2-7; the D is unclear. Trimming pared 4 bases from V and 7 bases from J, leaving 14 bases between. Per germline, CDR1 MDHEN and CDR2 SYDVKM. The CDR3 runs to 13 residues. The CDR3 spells CASSSPPQGEQYF. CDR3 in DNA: TGTGCCAGCAGTTCACCCCCCCAAGGTGAGCAGTACTTC.

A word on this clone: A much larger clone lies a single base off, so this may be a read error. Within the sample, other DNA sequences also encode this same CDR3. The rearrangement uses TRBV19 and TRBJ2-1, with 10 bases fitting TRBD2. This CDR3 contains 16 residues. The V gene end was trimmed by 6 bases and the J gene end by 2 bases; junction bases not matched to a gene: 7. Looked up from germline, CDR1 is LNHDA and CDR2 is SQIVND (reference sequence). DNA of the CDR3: TGTGCCAGTAGCGGTGTAGCGGGAGGTGCCTACAATGAGCAGTTCTTC. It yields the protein CASSGVAGGAYNEQFF. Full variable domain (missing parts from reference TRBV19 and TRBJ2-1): DGGITQSPKYLFRKEGQNVTLSCEQNLNHDAMYWYRQDPGQGLRLIYYSQIVNDFQKGDIAEGYSVSREKKESFPLTVTSAQKNPTAFYLCASSGVAGGAYNEQFFGPGTRLTVL.

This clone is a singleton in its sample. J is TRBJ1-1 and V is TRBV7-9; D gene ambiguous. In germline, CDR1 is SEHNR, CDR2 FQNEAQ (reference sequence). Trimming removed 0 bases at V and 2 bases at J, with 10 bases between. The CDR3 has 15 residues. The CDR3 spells CASSLAVGSNTEAFF. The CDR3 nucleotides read TGTGCCAGCAGCTTAGCGGTAGGATCAAACACTGAAGCTTTCTTT.

In DNA, the CDR3 is TGTGCCAGCAGCTCCTGGGACAGCACAGATACGCAGTATTTT. Protein: CASSSWDSTDTQYF. This chain links TRBV7-2 with TRBJ2-3; D is perhaps TRBD1 or TRBD2 (5 bases each). V was clipped by 4 bases and J by 0 bases, with 8 bases between them. The CDR3 sequence is 14 residues long. Germline V lookup: CDR1 SGHTA, CDR2 FQGNSA.

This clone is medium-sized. This chain's CDR3 is CATARFAGETQYF. In nucleotides, the CDR3 is TGTGCCACCGCCCGTTTCGCGGGAGAGACCCAGTACTTC. The chain uses TRBV15 and TRBJ2-5; D possibly corresponds to TRBD2 (5 bases). The length of the CDR3 is 13 residues. CDR1 is LNHNV, CDR2 YYDKDF, per germline (reference sequence). V was pared by 8 bases and J by 4 bases, with 14 bases between.

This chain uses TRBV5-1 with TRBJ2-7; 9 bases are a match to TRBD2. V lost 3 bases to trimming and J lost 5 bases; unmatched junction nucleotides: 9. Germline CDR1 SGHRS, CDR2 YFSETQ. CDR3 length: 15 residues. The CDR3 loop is CASSSTSGWSNEQYF. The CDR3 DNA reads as TGCGCCAGCAGCTCGACTAGCGGATGGTCGAACGAGCAGTACTTC.

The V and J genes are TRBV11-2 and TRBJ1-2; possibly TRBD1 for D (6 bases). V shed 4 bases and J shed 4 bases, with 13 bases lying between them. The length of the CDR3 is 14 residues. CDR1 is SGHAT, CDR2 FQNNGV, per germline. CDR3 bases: TGTGCCAGCAGCTCCGACAGGTTCGTCTATGGCTACACCTTC. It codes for CASSSDRFVYGYTF.

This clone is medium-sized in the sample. The CDR3 DNA follows: TGCGCCAGCAGCTTTAGGCTAGCGCAGGGTAGAGATACGCAGTATTTT. This gives the protein CASSFRLAQGRDTQYF. The genes are TRBV5-1 and TRBJ2-3; a possible D gene is TRBD2 (6 bases). Germline V gives CDR1 SGHRS, CDR2 YFSETQ. V lost 2 bases and J 5 bases, leaving 18 bases between the germline ends. The CDR3 spans 16 residues.

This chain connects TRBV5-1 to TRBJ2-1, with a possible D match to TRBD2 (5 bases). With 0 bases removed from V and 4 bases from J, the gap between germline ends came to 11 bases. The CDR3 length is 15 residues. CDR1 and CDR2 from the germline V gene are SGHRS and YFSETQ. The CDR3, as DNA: TGCGCCAGCAGCTTGGGTGCGGGTTGGTACAATGAGCAGTTCTTC. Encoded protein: CASSLGAGWYNEQFF.

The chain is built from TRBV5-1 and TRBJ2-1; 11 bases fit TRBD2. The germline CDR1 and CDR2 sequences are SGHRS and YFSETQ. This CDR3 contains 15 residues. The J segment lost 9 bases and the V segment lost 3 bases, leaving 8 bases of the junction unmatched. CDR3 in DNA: TGCGCCAGCAGCTCGGGACTAGCGGATGTAGGTGAGCAGTTCTTC. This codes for CASSSGLADVGEQFF.

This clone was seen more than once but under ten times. The CDR3 here is CASSASRAGTAPIYTF. CDR3 bases: TGTGCCAGCAGTGCGAGTAGAGCAGGGACAGCACCAATCTATACCTTC. The gene calls are TRBV6-1 and TRBJ1-2; TRBD1 matches at 7 bases. This CDR3 has 16 residues. After removal of 4 bases from V and 14 bases from J, the junction contained 22 bases not matched to a gene. From germline, CDR1 is MNHNS and CDR2 SASEGT.

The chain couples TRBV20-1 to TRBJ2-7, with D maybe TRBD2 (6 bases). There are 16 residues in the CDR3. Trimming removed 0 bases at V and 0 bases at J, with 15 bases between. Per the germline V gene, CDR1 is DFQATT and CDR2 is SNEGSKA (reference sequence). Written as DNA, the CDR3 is TGCAGTGCTAGAGATCGGGACGGGAGACACTCCTACGAGCAGTACTTC. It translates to CSARDRDGRHSYEQYF.

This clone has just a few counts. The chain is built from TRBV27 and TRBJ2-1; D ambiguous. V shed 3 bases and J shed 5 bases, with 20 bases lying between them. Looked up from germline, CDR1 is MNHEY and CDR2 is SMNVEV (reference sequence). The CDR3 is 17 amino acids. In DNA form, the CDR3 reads TGTGCCAGCAGTTTCCGGGCTAGAGCTATTTCCCACAATGAGCAGTTCTTC. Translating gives CASSFRARAISHNEQFF.